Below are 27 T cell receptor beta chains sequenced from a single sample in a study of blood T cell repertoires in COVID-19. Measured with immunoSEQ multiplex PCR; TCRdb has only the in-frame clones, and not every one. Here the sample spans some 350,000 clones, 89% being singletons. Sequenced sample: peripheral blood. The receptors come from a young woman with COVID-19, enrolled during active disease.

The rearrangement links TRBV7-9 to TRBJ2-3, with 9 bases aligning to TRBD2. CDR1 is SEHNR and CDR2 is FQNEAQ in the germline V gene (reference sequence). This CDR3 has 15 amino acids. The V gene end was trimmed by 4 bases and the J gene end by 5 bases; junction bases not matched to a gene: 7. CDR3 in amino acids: CASSSSGTTGDTQYF. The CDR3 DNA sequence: TGTGCCAGCAGCTCTAGCGGGACGACGGGAGATACGCAGTATTTT.

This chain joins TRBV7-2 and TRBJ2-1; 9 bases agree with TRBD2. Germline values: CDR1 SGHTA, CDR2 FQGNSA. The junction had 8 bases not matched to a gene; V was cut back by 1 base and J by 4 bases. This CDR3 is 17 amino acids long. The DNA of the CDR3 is TGTGCCAGCAGCTTAGGTGGTAGCGGGGGCCCATACAATGAGCAGTTCTTC. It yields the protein CASSLGGSGGPYNEQFF.

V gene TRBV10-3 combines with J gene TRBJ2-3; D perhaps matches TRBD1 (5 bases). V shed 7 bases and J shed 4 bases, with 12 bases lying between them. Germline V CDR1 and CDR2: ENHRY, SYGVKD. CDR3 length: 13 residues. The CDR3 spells CAITARVADTQYF. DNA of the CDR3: TGTGCCATCACGGCCAGGGTCGCAGATACGCAGTATTTT.

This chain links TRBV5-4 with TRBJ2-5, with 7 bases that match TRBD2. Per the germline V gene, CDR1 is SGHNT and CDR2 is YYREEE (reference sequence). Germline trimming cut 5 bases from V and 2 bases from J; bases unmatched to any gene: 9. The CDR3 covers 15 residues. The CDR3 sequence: CASSRGLHEQETQYF. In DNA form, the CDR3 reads TGTGCCAGCAGTCGGGGACTACACGAACAAGAGACCCAGTACTTC.

CDR3 region: CAISEGQGAYEQYF. For the CDR3, the DNA is TGTGCCATCAGCGAAGGACAGGGGGCCTACGAGCAGTACTTC. The V and J genes are TRBV10-3 and TRBJ2-7; 10 bases map to TRBD1. The V segment lost 6 bases and the J segment 2 bases; nucleotides outside the gene matches: 4. CDR1 is ENHRY, CDR2 SYGVKD, per germline. The CDR3 has 14 residues.

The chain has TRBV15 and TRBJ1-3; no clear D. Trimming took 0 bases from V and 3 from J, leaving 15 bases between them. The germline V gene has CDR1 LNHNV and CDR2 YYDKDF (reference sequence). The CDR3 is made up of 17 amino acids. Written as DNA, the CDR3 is TGTGCCACCAGCAGAGATCGTGGCAGGTTGATTGGAAACACCATATATTTT. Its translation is CATSRDRGRLIGNTIYF.

As DNA, the CDR3 is TGTGCCACCAGCAGAGGTCGCCCGGGGGGACTAGTGGGCGAGCAGTACTTC. This sequence encodes CATSRGRPGGLVGEQYF. V usage is TRBV15 and J usage is TRBJ2-7, with TRBD2 identical over 8 bases. J lost 6 bases, V lost 1 base, and 14 bases had no gene match. Germline CDR1 reads LNHNV; CDR2 reads YYDKDF (reference sequence). This CDR3 has 17 residues.

In DNA form, the CDR3 reads TGCGCCAGCAGCCAAGATCACAGGACCTACGAGCAGTACTTC. Translating gives CASSQDHRTYEQYF. This chain connects TRBV4-3 to TRBJ2-7, with D possibly matching TRBD1 (5 bases). Germline V lookup: CDR1 LGHNA, CDR2 YSLEER. The V end was cut by 0 bases, the J end by 2 bases, with 8 bases between. The CDR3 covers 14 residues.

Here the CDR3 reads CASSSEGLYSNQPQHF. For the CDR3, the DNA is TGTGCCAGCAGCTCTGAGGGACTTTATAGCAATCAGCCCCAGCATTTT. The genes are TRBV7-2 and TRBJ1-5, with TRBD1 as a possible D gene (5 bases). In germline, CDR1 is SGHTA, CDR2 FQGNSA. The CDR3 is 16 residues long. Trimming shortened V by 4 bases and J by 0 bases, and 13 bases separated the two germline ends.

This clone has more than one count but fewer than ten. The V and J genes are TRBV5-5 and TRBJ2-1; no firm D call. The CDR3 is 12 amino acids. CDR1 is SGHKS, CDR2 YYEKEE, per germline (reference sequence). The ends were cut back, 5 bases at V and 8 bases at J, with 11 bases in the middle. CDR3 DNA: TGTGCCAGCAGTACGGGTAGTCATGAGCAGTTCTTC. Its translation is CASSTGSHEQFF.

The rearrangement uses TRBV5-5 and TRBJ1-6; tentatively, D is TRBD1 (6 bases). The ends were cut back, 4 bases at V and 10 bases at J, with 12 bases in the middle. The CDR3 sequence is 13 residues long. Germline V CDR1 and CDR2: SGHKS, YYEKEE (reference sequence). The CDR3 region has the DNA TGTGCCAGCAGCGCCAGGGGTGGCTCACCCCTCCACTTT. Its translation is CASSARGGSPLHF.

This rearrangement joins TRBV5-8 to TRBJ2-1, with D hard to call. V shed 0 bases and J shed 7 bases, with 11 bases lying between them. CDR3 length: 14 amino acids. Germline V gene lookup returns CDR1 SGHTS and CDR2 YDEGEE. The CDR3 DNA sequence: TGTGCCAGCAGCTTGGCCGTCTGGAGAAATGAGCAGTTCTTC. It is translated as CASSLAVWRNEQFF.

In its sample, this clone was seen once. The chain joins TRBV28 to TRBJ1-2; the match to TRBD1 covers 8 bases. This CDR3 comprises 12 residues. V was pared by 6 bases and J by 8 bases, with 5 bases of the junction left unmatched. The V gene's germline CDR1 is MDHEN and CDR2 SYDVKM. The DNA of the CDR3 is TGTGCCAGCAGGTCACAGGGGGAAGGCTACACCTTC. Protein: CASRSQGEGYTF.

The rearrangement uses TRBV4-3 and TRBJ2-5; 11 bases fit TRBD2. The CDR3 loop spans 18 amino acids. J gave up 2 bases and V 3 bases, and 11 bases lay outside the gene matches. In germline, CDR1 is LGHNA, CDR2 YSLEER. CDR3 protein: CASSHDYRTSGLQETQYF. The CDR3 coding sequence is TGCGCCAGCAGCCATGATTACCGGACTAGCGGGTTGCAAGAGACCCAGTACTTC.

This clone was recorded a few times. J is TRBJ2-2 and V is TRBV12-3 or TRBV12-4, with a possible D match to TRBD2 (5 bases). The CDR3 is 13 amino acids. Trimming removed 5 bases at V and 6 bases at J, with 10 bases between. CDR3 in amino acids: CASSPGLAGELFF. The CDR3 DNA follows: TGTGCCAGCAGTCCCGGACTCGCCGGGGAGCTGTTTTTT.

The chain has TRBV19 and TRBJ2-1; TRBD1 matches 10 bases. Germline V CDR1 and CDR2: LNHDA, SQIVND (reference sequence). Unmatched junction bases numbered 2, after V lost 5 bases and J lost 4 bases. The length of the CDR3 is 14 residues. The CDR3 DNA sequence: TGTGCCAGTAGTCGGGACAGGGGATACAATGAGCAGTTCTTC. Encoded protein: CASSRDRGYNEQFF.

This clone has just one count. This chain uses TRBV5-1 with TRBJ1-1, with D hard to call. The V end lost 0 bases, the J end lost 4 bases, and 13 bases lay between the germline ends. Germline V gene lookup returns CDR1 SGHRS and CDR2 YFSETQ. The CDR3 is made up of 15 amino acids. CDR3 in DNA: TGCGCCAGCAGCTTGGCTGTCTCCAGAGGCACTGAAGCTTTCTTT. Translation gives CASSLAVSRGTEAFF.

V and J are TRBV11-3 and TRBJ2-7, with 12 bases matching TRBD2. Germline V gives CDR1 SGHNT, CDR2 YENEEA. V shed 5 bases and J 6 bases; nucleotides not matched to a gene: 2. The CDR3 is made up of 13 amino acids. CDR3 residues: CASSRLAGVEQYV. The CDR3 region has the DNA TGTGCCAGCAGCCGACTAGCGGGAGTCGAGCAGTACGTC.

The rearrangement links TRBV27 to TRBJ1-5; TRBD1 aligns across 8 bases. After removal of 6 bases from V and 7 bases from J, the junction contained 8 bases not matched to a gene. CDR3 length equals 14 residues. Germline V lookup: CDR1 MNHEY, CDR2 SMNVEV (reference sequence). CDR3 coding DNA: TGTGCCAGCAGCGTGGACAGGGAAGGGCAGCCCCAGCATTTT. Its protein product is CASSVDREGQPQHF.

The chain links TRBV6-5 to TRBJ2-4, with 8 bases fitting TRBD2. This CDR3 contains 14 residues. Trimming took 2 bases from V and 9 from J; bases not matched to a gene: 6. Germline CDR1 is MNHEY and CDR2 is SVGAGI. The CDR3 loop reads CASSYKGLGTIQYF. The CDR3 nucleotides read TGTGCCAGCAGTTACAAGGGACTAGGGACCATTCAGTACTTC.

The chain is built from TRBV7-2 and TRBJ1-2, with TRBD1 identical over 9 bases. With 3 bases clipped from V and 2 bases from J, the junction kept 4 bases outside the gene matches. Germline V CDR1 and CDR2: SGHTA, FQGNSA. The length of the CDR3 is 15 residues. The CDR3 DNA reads TGTGCCAGCAGCTTCCAACAGGGGGCCAACTATGGCTACACCTTC. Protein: CASSFQQGANYGYTF.

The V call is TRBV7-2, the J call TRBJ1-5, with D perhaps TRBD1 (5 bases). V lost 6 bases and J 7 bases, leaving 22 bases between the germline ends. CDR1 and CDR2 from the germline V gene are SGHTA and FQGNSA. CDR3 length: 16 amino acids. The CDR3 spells CASSLRNLVREQPQHF. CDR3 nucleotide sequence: TGTGCCAGCAGTCTTAGGAATCTGGTCAGGGAACAGCCCCAGCATTTT.

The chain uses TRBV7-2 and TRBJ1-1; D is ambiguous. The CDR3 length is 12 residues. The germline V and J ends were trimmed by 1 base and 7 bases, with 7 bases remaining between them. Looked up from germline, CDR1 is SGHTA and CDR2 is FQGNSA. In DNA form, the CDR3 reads TGTGCCAGCAGCTTAGGACAATTTGAAGCTTTCTTT. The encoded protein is CASSLGQFEAFF.

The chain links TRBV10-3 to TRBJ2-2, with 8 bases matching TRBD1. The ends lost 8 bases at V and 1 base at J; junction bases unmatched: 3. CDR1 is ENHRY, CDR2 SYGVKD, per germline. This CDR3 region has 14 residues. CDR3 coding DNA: TGTGCCATCCCCGGGACAGGGAACACCGGGGAGCTGTTTTTT. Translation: CAIPGTGNTGELFF.

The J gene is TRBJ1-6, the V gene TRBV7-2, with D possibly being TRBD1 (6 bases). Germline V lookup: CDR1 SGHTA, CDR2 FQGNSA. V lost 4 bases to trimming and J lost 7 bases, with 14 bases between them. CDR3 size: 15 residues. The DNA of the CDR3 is TGTGCCAGCAGCTCCCAGGGGACACACAATTCACCCCTCCACTTT. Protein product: CASSSQGTHNSPLHF. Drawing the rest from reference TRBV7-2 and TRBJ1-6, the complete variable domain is GAGVSQSPSNKVTEKGKDVELRCDPISGHTALYWYRQSLGQGLEFLIYFQGNSAPDKSGLPSDRFSAERTGGSVSTLTIQRTQQEDSAVYLCASSSQGTHNSPLHFGNGTRLTVT.

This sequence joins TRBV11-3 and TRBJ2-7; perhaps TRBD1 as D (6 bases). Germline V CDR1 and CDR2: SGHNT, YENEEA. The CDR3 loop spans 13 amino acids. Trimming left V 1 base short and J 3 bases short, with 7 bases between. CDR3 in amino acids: CASSLGTVYEQYV. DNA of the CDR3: TGTGCCAGCAGCTTAGGGACAGTCTACGAGCAGTACGTC.

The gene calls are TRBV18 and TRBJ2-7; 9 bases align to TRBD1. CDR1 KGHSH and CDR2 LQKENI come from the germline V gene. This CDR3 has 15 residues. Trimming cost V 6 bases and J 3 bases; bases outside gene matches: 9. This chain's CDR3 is CASSSTGTGNYEQYV. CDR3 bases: TGTGCCAGCTCGTCTACCGGGACAGGGAACTACGAGCAGTACGTC.